This T cell receptor beta chain was captured by sequencing in a study of blood T cell repertoires in COVID-19. Overall study context: There were acute and convalescent COVID-19 samples, and they came from the United States, Italy and Spain. T cells, B-cell-depleted T cells, or PBMCs supplied cDNA or gDNA.

Membership in each cohort depended on participant-reported clinical history. Between the trimmed V and J ends, which lost 1 base and 4 bases, there was a span of 9 bases. CDR3 size: 14 residues. Germline CDR1 is LGHNA and CDR2 is YNFKEQ. The data were produced by immunoSEQ multiplex PCR, yet TCRdb's version contains in-frame clones alone and is incomplete. Counted here are 150,000 to 200,000 clones, approximately 87% occurring once; the ten biggest clones make up around 6.7%. Source material: PBMCs or T cells enriched from blood (not recorded which). This receptor was taken from a woman in her forties or fifties who had recovered from COVID-19. The chain recombines TRBV4-2 with TRBJ2-3; D is perhaps TRBD2 (5 bases). CDR3 sequence reads: CASSQAAGADTQYF. The CDR3 bases are TGTGCCAGCAGCCAAGCAGCCGGGGCAGATACGCAGTATTTT.